The 29 T cell receptor beta chains in this list originate from one sample, sequenced in a study of breast tumors, draining lymph nodes, adjacent tissues. TCRdb recomputed calls from the multiplex PCR reads with MiXCR, one row per CDR3 protein. The sample shows under 250,000 distinct CDR3 sequences, less than 40% of them seen only once. The lymph nodes were axillary draining lymph nodes from breast cancer patients. The sequenced sample consisted of axillary lymph node tissue. All receptors come from a female donor with breast cancer. Some clones in this sample may be carry-over from other donors' samples.

The sample holds many counts of this clonotype. The chain carries TRBV7-9 and TRBJ2-4; D perhaps matches TRBD1 (6 bases). Germline assignment: CDR1 SEHNR and CDR2 FQNEAQ (reference sequence). Deletions cut 5 bases from V and 0 bases from J, with 11 bases between. The CDR3 is 15 amino acids. The chain's CDR3 is CASSPQGLAKNIQYF. The CDR3 DNA is TGTGCCAGCAGCCCTCAGGGGCTAGCCAAAAACATTCAGTACTTC.

This clonotype was found once. This clone may be a read error of a much larger clone one base away. The V and J genes are TRBV6-6 and TRBJ2-7; no clear D. The CDR3 is made up of 13 amino acids. The germline gives CDR1 MNHNY, CDR2 SVGAGI (reference sequence). This chain's CDR3 is CASSHAQSYEQHF. CDR3 nucleotide sequence: TGTGCCAGCAGTCACGCGCAGTCCTACGAGCAGCACTTC.

This clonotype was found many times. This rearrangement joins TRBV20-1 to TRBJ2-1; 12 bases map to TRBD2. V shed 1 base and J 2 bases; nucleotides not matched to a gene: 0. Germline loops: CDR1 DFQATT, CDR2 SNEGSKA (reference sequence). This CDR3 has 15 amino acids. In DNA form, the CDR3 reads TGCAGTGCTAGAGGACTAGCGGGAGCCTACAATGAGCAGTTCTTC. This sequence encodes CSARGLAGAYNEQFF.

This clonotype was observed many times. With a much larger clone just one base away, this may be a read error. This chain uses TRBV9 with TRBJ1-6; 9 positions agree with TRBD1. CDR1 is SGDLS, CDR2 YYNGEE, per germline. This CDR3 has 15 residues. The CDR3 reads CASSEQGAYNSPPHF. The DNA for the CDR3 is TGTGCCAGCAGCGAACAGGGGGCGTATAATTCACCCCCCCACTTT.

This sequence joins TRBV12-3 or TRBV12-4 and TRBJ1-6, with D possibly TRBD1 on 6 matching bases. Trimming shortened V by 4 bases and J by 12 bases, and 10 bases separated the two germline ends. CDR3 length: 12 residues. As DNA, the CDR3 is TGTGCCAGCAGTTCGCGCAGGGGACCCCTCCACTTT. Its protein is CASSSRRGPLHF.

This clonotype was observed many times. The chain joins TRBV9 to TRBJ2-1; D is unresolved. The CDR3 extends over 15 amino acids. In germline, CDR1 is SGDLS, CDR2 YYNGEE. V was clipped by 0 bases and J by 5 bases, with 12 bases between them. CDR3 in amino acids: CASSVGGNKDNEQFF. The CDR3 region has the DNA TGTGCCAGCAGCGTAGGAGGAAATAAGGACAATGAGCAGTTCTTC.

This clonotype was picked up many times. The chain employs TRBV7-3 and TRBJ1-2; 9 bases map to TRBD1. The V and J ends lost 4 bases and 8 bases, in that order; junction bases with no gene match: 8. CDR3 length: 14 amino acids. Germline-derived CDR1 and CDR2 are SGHTA and FQGTGA. CDR3 nucleotides: TGTGCCAGCAGCTCGGACAGGGGCCTGGGGGGCTACACCTTC. Its protein product is CASSSDRGLGGYTF.

Regarding this clonotype: One end of the junction is discordant with germline, which a read error may explain. The chain links TRBV10-3 to TRBJ2-3; 13 nucleotides match TRBD2. Germline values: CDR1 ENHRY, CDR2 SYGVKD. The CDR3 extends over 17 amino acids. The CDR3 reads CAITRTSGGSPTDTQYF. CDR3 bases: TGCGCCATCACTCGGACTAGCGGGGGAAGCCCCACAGATACGCAGTATTTT.

CDR3 bases: TGTGCCAGCAGCTTAGAAGCGGGAACGGATACGCAGTATTTT. Translating it yields CASSLEAGTDTQYF. The chain links TRBV11-3 to TRBJ2-3; 7 bases are a match to TRBD2. The junction had 3 bases not matched to a gene; V was cut back by 0 bases and J by 6 bases. The germline V gene has CDR1 SGHNT and CDR2 YENEEA. This CDR3 is 14 amino acids long.

Points on this clonotype: One base away lies a much larger clone, so this may be a sequencing read error. J is TRBJ2-5 and V is TRBV30; the match to TRBD1 covers 9 bases. The CDR3 loop spans 14 amino acids. CDR1 and CDR2 (germline): GTSNPN, SVGIG (reference sequence). CDR3 protein: CAWSTGQGKEAQYF. CDR3 bases: TGTGCCTGGAGTACCGGACAGGGGAAAGAGGCCCAGTACTTC.

The DNA of the CDR3 is TGTGCCAGCAGTGAATTAGGACTAGCGGGAGGTAATGAGCAGTTCTTC. It codes for CASSELGLAGGNEQFF. V is TRBV2 and J is TRBJ2-1; 14 nucleotides agree with TRBD2. With 2 bases clipped from V and 7 bases from J, the junction kept 4 bases outside the gene matches. CDR1 and CDR2 from the germline V gene are SNHLY and FYNNEI. The CDR3 consists of 16 residues.

This clonotype was detected ten times or more. The chain carries TRBV7-9 and TRBJ1-3; unclear D gene. Germline V gives CDR1 SEHNR, CDR2 FQNEAQ (reference sequence). Trimming removed 5 bases from V and 1 base from J, with 15 bases in between. The CDR3 runs 16 residues. CDR3 DNA sequence: TGTGCCAGCAGCCAGACCCAACTGATTTCTGGAAACACCATATATTTT. It encodes CASSQTQLISGNTIYF.

Many counts were recorded for this clonotype. The chain couples TRBV2 to TRBJ2-2, with 7 bases lining up with TRBD2. Germline values: CDR1 SNHLY, CDR2 FYNNEI. The trim removed 10 bases at V and 4 bases at J, leaving 9 bases unmatched. The CDR3 loop spans 14 amino acids. The chain's CDR3 is CATTRLAATGELFF. As DNA, the CDR3 is TGTGCCACCACCCGGCTAGCGGCCACCGGGGAGCTGTTTTTT.

This clonotype was observed at least ten times. This chain joins TRBV7-3 and TRBJ2-2, with 12 bases fitting TRBD2. The CDR3 covers 17 residues. V was pared by 1 base and J by 5 bases, with 5 bases of the junction left unmatched. From germline, CDR1 is SGHTA and CDR2 FQGTGA. Written as DNA, the CDR3 is TGTGCCAGCAGCTTAAGCCGACTAGCGGGAGCTACCGGGGAGCTGTTTTTT. Its protein product is CASSLSRLAGATGELFF.

This clonotype has ten or more counts. V usage is TRBV7-2 and J usage is TRBJ2-3; weak D call: TRBD2 (7 bases). The V gene's germline CDR1 is SGHTA and CDR2 FQGNSA. This CDR3 has 16 amino acids. V was trimmed by 5 bases and J by 6 bases, leaving 21 bases between them. For the CDR3, the DNA is TGTGCCAGCAGCCTCCGAGGGGGAGGGCCAAGGGATACGCAGTATTTT. Encoded protein: CASSLRGGGPRDTQYF.

This clonotype was recorded at least ten times. The chain is built from TRBV27 and TRBJ1-2; 7 bases fit TRBD1. The CDR3 extends over 13 amino acids. Germline CDR1 and CDR2: MNHEY and SMNVEV (reference sequence). Losses at the gene ends were 3 bases for V and 7 bases for J; bases not matched to a gene: 5. CDR3 loop: CASSFRGAGGYTF. CDR3 DNA: TGTGCCAGCAGTTTCAGGGGGGCTGGTGGCTACACCTTC.

This clonotype was seen repeatedly, ten times or more. The V gene is TRBV6-5, the J gene TRBJ2-1, with a possible D match to TRBD1 (6 bases). The germline V and J ends were trimmed by 6 bases and 2 bases, with 14 bases remaining between them. The CDR3 runs to 15 residues. CDR1 and CDR2 (germline): MNHEY, SVGAGI. The CDR3 sequence: CASRVTGSTYNEQFF. The CDR3, as DNA: TGTGCCAGCAGAGTTACAGGGTCCACCTACAATGAGCAGTTCTTC.

This clonotype was counted ten times or more. Given a much more abundant clone one base away, this may be a read error. The V and J genes are TRBV5-8 and TRBJ2-1; 7 bases map to TRBD2. Looked up from germline, CDR1 is SGHTS and CDR2 is YDEGEE. With V trimmed by 8 bases and J by 7 bases, 18 bases remained unmatched. This CDR3 has 16 residues. CDR3: CASYPSGPAGINEQFF. The CDR3, as DNA: TGTGCCAGTTACCCCTCGGGACCAGCGGGAATAAATGAGCAGTTCTTC.

Remarks on this clonotype: Germline and junction disagree at one end, which may indicate a read error. The chain is built from TRBV20-1 and TRBJ1-5; no clear D gene. The CDR3 loop spans 11 amino acids. Germline V gives CDR1 DFQATT, CDR2 SNEGSKA (reference sequence). The CDR3 loop is CSARGREPKHF. Here the CDR3 DNA reads TGCAGTGCTAGAGGGCGCGAGCCCAAGCATTTT.

This clonotype was seen many times. The genes are TRBV11-2 and TRBJ2-7; D is perhaps TRBD2 (5 bases). CDR1 is SGHAT, CDR2 FQNNGV, per germline. Trimming took off 1 base at V and 5 bases at J, with 9 bases between the two ends. The CDR3 runs 13 residues. The CDR3 region is CASSLGGLNEQYF. For the CDR3, the DNA is TGTGCCAGCAGCTTAGGAGGGCTTAACGAGCAGTACTTC.

This clonotype was counted ten times or more. V and J are TRBV14 and TRBJ2-7; 10 nucleotides match TRBD1. The CDR3 contains 16 residues. CDR1 and CDR2 from the germline V gene are SGHDN and FVKESK. The ends lost 0 bases at V and 4 bases at J; junction bases unmatched: 6. As DNA, the CDR3 is TGTGCCAGCAGCCAAGAATTCGGGACAGGGGATTACGAGCAGTACTTC. This gives the protein CASSQEFGTGDYEQYF.

This clonotype was counted many times. The genes are TRBV2 and TRBJ2-1; 12 nucleotides line up with TRBD2. The germline gives CDR1 SNHLY, CDR2 FYNNEI. CDR3 length: 15 residues. The V segment lost 6 bases and the J segment 6 bases; nucleotides outside the gene matches: 6. This chain's CDR3 is CASRRGLAGSNEQFF. In DNA form, the CDR3 reads TGTGCCAGCAGGAGAGGACTAGCGGGATCCAATGAGCAGTTCTTC.

Ten or more counts support this clonotype. The rearrangement joins TRBV19 to TRBJ2-5, with no clear D. V was pared by 6 bases and J by 0 bases, with 14 bases between. This CDR3 contains 15 residues. Germline assignment: CDR1 LNHDA and CDR2 SQIVND (reference sequence). The CDR3 DNA is TGTGCCAGTAGCCCGCTCCTGGGGTACCAAGAGACCCAGTACTTC. Translated: CASSPLLGYQETQYF.

As for this clonotype: Just one base apart from a much larger clone, this may be a read error. The chain couples TRBV4-1 to TRBJ1-5, with D unclear. The CDR3 is 15 residues long. Germline loops: CDR1 MGHRA, CDR2 YSYEKL. In DNA form, the CDR3 reads TGCGCCGGCAGCCAAGACCCGGGGTCGAGGCAGCCCCAGCATTTT. This codes for CAGSQDPGSRQPQHF.

In regard to this clonotype: Because the CDR3 is missing its conserved closing phenylalanine or tryptophan, this is likely a read error. The chain has TRBV7-2 and TRBJ2-7, with 12 positions matching TRBD1. Per germline, CDR1 SGHTA and CDR2 FQGNSA. The CDR3 has 14 residues. Unmatched junction bases numbered 5, after V lost 5 bases and J lost 6 bases. The CDR3 protein is CASSLGQGALEQYL. The CDR3 region has the DNA TGTGCCAGCAGCCTGGGACAGGGGGCGCTCGAGCAGTACCTC.

This clonotype was seen ten or more times. V is TRBV7-9 and J is TRBJ2-7; 7 nucleotides line up with TRBD1. V gave up 5 bases and J gave up 5 bases; unmatched junction bases: 12. CDR1 is SEHNR and CDR2 is FQNEAQ in the germline V gene (reference sequence). The CDR3 length is 15 residues. In DNA form, the CDR3 reads TGTGCCAGCAGCCACAGGGGATCAGGGGTCAACGAGCAGTACTTC. Protein product: CASSHRGSGVNEQYF.

The chain links TRBV5-6 to TRBJ1-2; weak D call: TRBD1 (5 bases). Trimming stripped 2 bases from V and 6 bases from J, with 14 bases between. CDR1 and CDR2 from the germline V gene are SGHDT and YYEEEE. CDR3 length: 14 amino acids. The DNA for the CDR3 is TGTGCCAGCAGCTTAAGCCTGACAGCGGATGGCTACACCTTC. Its protein product is CASSLSLTADGYTF.

This clonotype was seen repeatedly, ten times or more. The chain uses TRBV14 and TRBJ2-1; D gene unclear. Germline values: CDR1 SGHDN, CDR2 FVKESK. Trimming removed 1 base at V and 9 bases at J, with 4 bases between. CDR3 size: 11 residues. The DNA of the CDR3 is TGTGCCAGCAGCCAAGTCACTGAGCAGTTCTTC. Amino acids: CASSQVTEQFF.

There are a few counts of this clonotype. The J gene is TRBJ2-2, the V gene TRBV20-1; D not resolved. Germline V gives CDR1 DFQATT, CDR2 SNEGSKA (reference sequence). With 5 bases removed from V and 4 bases from J, the gap between germline ends came to 11 bases. The CDR3 totals 13 residues. CDR3 amino acids: CSAGSRSTGELFF. The CDR3 region has the DNA TGCAGTGCTGGCAGTCGGAGCACCGGGGAGCTGTTTTTT.